The 26 T cell receptor beta chains reported below all come from one sample, sequenced in a study of shared clonotypes between healthy human individuals. Some clones are missing from TCRdb's copy, which holds only in-frame ones; the method was immunoSEQ multiplex PCR. The sample contains about 710,000 clones, around 70% of which appear only once. Sequencing used memory CD4+ T cells sorted from blood. Subset noted: CD45RA-negative fraction. These receptors were obtained from a woman aged 25 to 45 in good health.

There are a few counts of this clone. This chain connects TRBV19 to TRBJ2-3; a weak D match, TRBD1 (6 bases). The germline V and J ends were trimmed by 9 bases and 11 bases, with 15 bases remaining between them. Germline lookup yields CDR1 LNHDA and CDR2 SQIVND (reference sequence). This CDR3 is built from 11 residues. In DNA form, the CDR3 reads TGTGCCAGCTCTACAGGGTTGAGGCAGTATTTT. It encodes CASSTGLRQYF.

This clone was picked up a small number of times. The CDR3 bases are TGTGCCAGCAGCTCCCGATCAGCTAATGAGCAGTTCTTC. Its protein is CASSSRSANEQFF. V and J are TRBV7-2 and TRBJ2-1; D is uncertain. The CDR3 is made up of 13 amino acids. Germline CDR1 and CDR2: SGHTA and FQGNSA. V was cut by 4 bases and J by 7 bases, with 11 bases left in between.

The gene calls are TRBV10-2 and TRBJ2-1; TRBD1 aligns across 8 bases. CDR3 length: 16 amino acids. Germline V gene sequence: CDR1 WSHSY, CDR2 SAAADI. J gave up 0 bases and V 2 bases, and 3 bases lay outside the gene matches. As DNA, the CDR3 is TGCGCCAGCAGTGAGATAACAGGGGGCTCCTACAATGAGCAGTTCTTC. Protein sequence: CASSEITGGSYNEQFF.

The rearrangement uses TRBV21-1 and TRBJ1-3; the D segment call TRBD1 is taken from the table without a DNA check. TRBV21-1 counts as a pseudogene. The CDR3 consists of 18 residues. The chain's CDR3 is CASSTDRVSDVVRNTIYF. The CDR3 region has the DNA TGTGCCAGCAGCACTGACAGAGTTTCCGACGTTGTAAGAAACACCATATATTTT.

J is TRBJ1-4 and V is TRBV5-1; D is uncertain. Trimming cost V 0 bases and J 4 bases, with 7 bases left between them. Germline loops: CDR1 SGHRS, CDR2 YFSETQ. This CDR3 region has 14 residues. The CDR3 is CASSLGPLNEKLFF. The CDR3 DNA is TGCGCCAGCAGCTTGGGGCCGCTTAATGAAAAACTGTTTTTT.

The V gene is TRBV5-6, the J gene TRBJ2-5; D not certain. CDR1 SGHDT and CDR2 YYEEEE come from the germline V gene. Trimming pared 1 base from V and 4 bases from J, leaving 2 bases between. The CDR3 is 11 residues long. The CDR3 nucleotides are TGTGCCAGCAGCTTGTCAGAGACCCAGTACTTC. Translating it yields CASSLSETQYF. The full variable domain, in which reference TRBV5-6 and TRBJ2-5 provide the parts outside the CDR3, is DAGVTQSPTHLIKTRGQQVTLRCSPKSGHDTVSWYQQALGQGPQFIFQYYEEEERQRGNFPDRFSGHQFPNYSSELNVNALLLGDSALYLCASSLSETQYFGPGTRLLVL.

This chain uses TRBV20-1 with TRBJ1-1; D gene ambiguous. CDR3 length equals 11 residues. The V end lost 6 bases, the J end lost 6 bases, and 11 bases lay between the germline ends. Germline loops: CDR1 DFQATT, CDR2 SNEGSKA (reference sequence). CDR3 in amino acids: CSATVYSEAFF. CDR3 bases: TGCAGTGCCACGGTATATTCTGAAGCTTTCTTT.

The chain is built from TRBV30 and TRBJ1-1; D unresolved. With 3 bases removed from V and 5 bases from J, the gap between germline ends came to 19 bases. This CDR3 has 15 amino acids. Germline CDR1 reads GTSNPN; CDR2 reads SVGIG (reference sequence). The CDR3 reads CAWRGKENVGTEAFF. CDR3 in DNA: TGTGCCTGGAGGGGCAAGGAAAATGTCGGGACTGAAGCTTTCTTT.

V is TRBV6-5 and J is TRBJ2-3; D unclear. The V gene's germline CDR1 is MNHEY and CDR2 SVGAGI. V was shortened by 4 bases and J by 8 bases, with 10 bases between the two germline ends. The CDR3 covers 12 residues. CDR3 loop: CASSSPQSTQYF. The CDR3 DNA sequence: TGTGCCAGCAGTTCGCCGCAATCTACGCAGTATTTT.

The chain carries TRBV11-2 and TRBJ2-5; a weak D match, TRBD1 (5 bases). V lost 5 bases to trimming and J lost 3 bases, with 13 bases between them. The germline V gene encodes CDR1 SGHAT and CDR2 FQNNGV. This CDR3 is built from 14 residues. The CDR3 bases are TGTGCCAGCAGCCCGGCCAGGGCAGAAGAGACCCAGTACTTC. Residues: CASSPARAEETQYF. Full variable domain (outside the CDR3, taken from reference TRBV11-2 and TRBJ2-5): EAGVAQSPRYKIIEKRQSVAFWCNPISGHATLYWYQQILGQGPKLLIQFQNNGVVDDSQLPKDRFSAERLKGVDSTLKIQPAKLEDSAVYLCASSPARAEETQYFGPGTRLLVL.

This clone was observed at least ten times. This chain connects TRBV11-2 to TRBJ2-6, with D possibly being TRBD1 (6 bases). Germline V lookup: CDR1 SGHAT, CDR2 FQNNGV. This CDR3 region has 15 residues. Trimming removed 5 bases from V and 5 bases from J, with 13 bases in between. In DNA form, the CDR3 reads TGTGCCAGCAGCCCGCAACAGGGCTGGGCCAACGTCCTGACTTTC. Protein sequence: CASSPQQGWANVLTF.

J is TRBJ2-7 and V is TRBV10-3; TRBD2 matches at 11 bases. The CDR3 totals 16 residues. CDR1 and CDR2 from the germline V gene are ENHRY and SYGVKD. J was trimmed by 7 bases and V by 5 bases; bases with no gene match: 13. This CDR3 is CAISKGLADTWGEQYF. CDR3 coding DNA: TGTGCCATCAGTAAGGGACTAGCGGACACCTGGGGTGAGCAGTACTTC.

The rearrangement links TRBV7-2 to TRBJ1-2; D may be TRBD1 (6 bases). V was clipped by 3 bases and J by 8 bases, with 16 bases between them. Germline V lookup: CDR1 SGHTA, CDR2 FQGNSA. The CDR3 runs 14 residues. CDR3 coding DNA: TGTGCCAGCAGCTTGGGCACAGGGCTCGGGGGCTACACCTTC. The encoded protein is CASSLGTGLGGYTF.

This chain links TRBV7-8 with TRBJ2-7, with D perhaps matching TRBD1 or TRBD2 (5 bases each). The germline CDR1 and CDR2 sequences are SGHVS and FQNEAQ. V lost 3 bases, J lost 6 bases, and 15 bases lay in between. This CDR3 is built from 14 residues. CDR3 region: CASSFGTGPGEQYF. DNA for the CDR3: TGTGCCAGCAGCTTCGGGACGGGGCCGGGCGAGCAGTACTTC.

The rearrangement joins TRBV5-1 to TRBJ1-1, with D hard to call. CDR3 length equals 12 residues. V lost 0 bases, J lost 6 bases, and 6 bases lay in between. CDR1 SGHRS and CDR2 YFSETQ come from the germline V gene. The CDR3 DNA reads TGCGCCAGCAGCTTGGGGATCTCTGAAGCTTTCTTT. As protein: CASSLGISEAFF. The variable domain in full, with the rest retrieved from reference TRBV5-1 and TRBJ1-1, is KAGVTQTPRYLIKTRGQQVTLSCSPISGHRSVSWYQQTPGQGLQFLFEYFSETQRNKGNFPGRFSGRQFSNSRSEMNVSTLELGDSALYLCASSLGISEAFFGQGTRLTVV.

This chain connects TRBV7-6 to TRBJ2-5; D perhaps matches TRBD2 (7 bases). From germline, CDR1 is SGHVS and CDR2 FNYEAQ. The V gene lost 5 bases and the J gene lost 3 bases, with 16 bases spanning the gap. The length of the CDR3 is 15 residues. This CDR3 is CASSLGTGREETQYF. The DNA for the CDR3 is TGTGCCAGCAGCCTGGGCACAGGGAGGGAAGAGACCCAGTACTTC.

The chain combines TRBV6-1 with TRBJ1-5; tentative D call: TRBD1 (6 bases). CDR3 length equals 16 residues. From germline, CDR1 is MNHNS and CDR2 SASEGT. V was trimmed by 0 bases and J by 4 bases, leaving 13 bases between them. The CDR3 bases are TGTGCCAGCAGTGAAGCGCTTCAGGGGAAGAATCAGCCCCAGCATTTT. This encodes CASSEALQGKNQPQHF.

V and J are TRBV6-5 and TRBJ1-2; D is unresolved. Germline V gives CDR1 MNHEY, CDR2 SVGAGI. There are 14 residues in the CDR3. V was cut by 5 bases and J by 1 base, with 11 bases left in between. CDR3 DNA sequence: TGTGCCAGCAGTGATCTGGCCCTTAACTATGGCTACACCTTC. It translates to CASSDLALNYGYTF.

The chain has TRBV7-3 and TRBJ2-1; perhaps TRBD2 as D (5 bases). This CDR3 is built from 12 residues. CDR1 and CDR2 (germline): SGHTA, FQGTGA. Trimming took off 8 bases at V and 10 bases at J, with 15 bases between the two ends. CDR3 loop: CASGFPAGEQFF. Written as DNA, the CDR3 is TGTGCCAGCGGGTTTCCTGCGGGCGAGCAGTTCTTC.

The chain links TRBV28 to TRBJ2-3; TRBD1 aligns across 10 bases. The CDR3 covers 16 residues. Looked up from germline, CDR1 is MDHEN and CDR2 is SYDVKM. The V gene end was trimmed by 6 bases and the J gene end by 2 bases; junction bases not matched to a gene: 8. CDR3 residues: CASSPAGTGATDTQYF. The CDR3 DNA reads TGTGCCAGCAGCCCGGCCGGGACAGGGGCCACAGATACGCAGTATTTT.

The genes are TRBV7-9 and TRBJ2-5; 7 bases are shared with TRBD2. With V trimmed by 5 bases and J by 4 bases, 7 bases remained unmatched. Germline V gene sequence: CDR1 SEHNR, CDR2 FQNEAQ (reference sequence). This CDR3 is built from 14 residues. CDR3 nucleotides: TGTGCCAGCAGCAAGGAGGGAGGGCGAGAGACCCAGTACTTC. Its translation is CASSKEGGRETQYF.

CDR3 in amino acids: CASSPKLARNRGGANVLTF. DNA of the CDR3: TGTGCCAGCAGCCCAAAACTCGCCAGAAACAGGGGCGGGGCCAACGTCCTGACTTTC. The V and J genes are TRBV7-2 and TRBJ2-6, with 7 bases lining up with TRBD1. Germline trimming cut 5 bases from V and 4 bases from J; bases unmatched to any gene: 17. The length of the CDR3 is 19 residues. The germline V gene has CDR1 SGHTA and CDR2 FQGNSA.

About this clone itself: A much larger clone differs by one base, so this may be a read error. The chain links TRBV30 to TRBJ2-2; 10 nucleotides match TRBD1. This CDR3 is 14 amino acids long. Germline lookup yields CDR1 GTSNPN and CDR2 SVGIG (reference sequence). V was pared by 3 bases and J by 3 bases, with 1 base of the junction left unmatched. The CDR3 here is CAWRGTGDTGELFF. The DNA of the CDR3 is TGTGCCTGGAGGGGGACAGGGGACACCGGGGAGCTGTTTTTT.

The chain uses TRBV28 and TRBJ1-1, with D unclear. Germline V CDR1 and CDR2: MDHEN, SYDVKM. There are 14 residues in the CDR3. V dropped 6 bases and J dropped 6 bases, with 17 bases sitting between them. The CDR3 DNA is TGTGCCAGCAGCTCCCCCCGGCAGGAGGCTGAAGCTTTCTTT. It encodes CASSSPRQEAEAFF.

In this sample, this clone turned up once. The J gene is TRBJ2-1, the V gene TRBV27, with D unclear. V gave up 8 bases and J gave up 12 bases, with 8 bases separating them. Looked up from germline, CDR1 is MNHEY and CDR2 is SMNVEV (reference sequence). There are 9 residues in the CDR3. The CDR3 region has the DNA TGTGCCAGCGGCCCTGGGCAGTTCTTC. Translation gives CASGPGQFF.

The V and J genes are TRBV6-5 and TRBJ1-1; no clear D gene. Trimming removed 8 bases from V and 1 base from J, with 8 bases in between. CDR3 size: 12 residues. CDR1 is MNHEY, CDR2 SVGAGI, per germline. The CDR3 nucleotides are TGTGCCAGCGAGGACGGGAACACTGAAGCTTTCTTT. It codes for CASEDGNTEAFF.